These T cell receptor beta chains were read from a single sample in a study of T cell clones after liver transplantation. Libraries were prepared by immunoSEQ multiplex PCR; TCRdb keeps only in-frame clonotypes and omits some of them. Of 95,000 to 110,000 clones detected, around four fifths appear once; the ten largest clones hold around 3%. Sample: CD4+ T cells from blood, taken approximately 50 months after liver transplant. The origin of the receptors is a human patient who received a liver transplant. The graft donor may account for some of the T cells. Both conserved end residues are part of each CDR3.

v_gene	j_gene	CDR3aa
TRBV15	TRBJ1-4	CATSRDPTVNEKLFF
TRBV5-1	TRBJ2-3	CASSLLGATDTQYF
TRBV5-5	TRBJ1-3	CARIFPGGVGNTIYF
TRBV7-8	TRBJ2-1	CASSPDYSSYNEQFF
TRBV29-1	TRBJ1-1	CSVEPQDVNTEAFF
TRBV10-3	TRBJ2-5	CAISERSSGGEVDF
TRBV27	TRBJ2-7	CASTSGAGGLYEQYF
TRBV10-1	TRBJ2-1	CASSSRLRYEQFF
TRBV6-5	TRBJ2-5	CASSFEREGAQYF
TRBV5-1	TRBJ1-6	CASSLGTGVSSPLHF
TRBV7-2	TRBJ2-2	CASSLGFAGELFF
TRBV29-1	TRBJ1-5	CSAAEGRDQPQHF
TRBV19	TRBJ2-2	CASSIGTGELFF
TRBV27	TRBJ2-7	CASSNHQGLAGNTGGPYEQYF
TRBV7-8	TRBJ2-1	CASSLSIQLAGNEQFF
TRBV6-5	TRBJ2-7	CASYNSGEQYF
TRBV6-5	TRBJ2-2	CASSYSNPGELFF
TRBV19	TRBJ2-7	CASSIGVGQAGSYEQYF
TRBV10-3	TRBJ2-5	CAISLEGQGQGETQYF
TRBV19	TRBJ1-4	CASSIGLRNEKLFF
TRBV19	TRBJ1-1	CASSRYWTGENTEAFF
TRBV7-2	TRBJ2-2	CASSLTSGGNTGELFF
TRBV6-5	TRBJ1-2	CASSYGGGTYGYTF
TRBV2	TRBJ1-5	CASIRAPNQPQHF
TRBV7-7	TRBJ2-3	CASSKTSGLAGSDTQYF
TRBV23-1	TRBJ1-5	CASSQSWGNSNQPQHF
TRBV11-2	TRBJ2-3	CASSFSRGRRSTDTQYF
TRBV5-4	TRBJ2-7	CASSSGLAREQYF
TRBV9	TRBJ2-6	CASSHRDRGSGANVLTF
TRBV19	TRBJ2-3	CASSLHRGRADTQYF
TRBV7-3	TRBJ2-3	CASSLSLPTDTQYF
TRBV5-5	TRBJ2-5	CASSLVQMGQETQYF
TRBV28	TRBJ2-7	CASTEGGREQYF
TRBV30	TRBJ2-1	CAWSALAGAGMWFF
TRBV18	TRBJ2-1	CASSKGQYNEQFF
TRBV2	TRBJ2-2	CASSAGLGTGELFF
TRBV2	TRBJ1-1	CASRKGEGTEAFF
TRBV5-6	NA	CASSLLLAGVDYEQYF
TRBV6-6	TRBJ1-5	CASSSPGQGFNQLQHF
TRBV30	TRBJ2-5	CAWSSIIRGTQYF